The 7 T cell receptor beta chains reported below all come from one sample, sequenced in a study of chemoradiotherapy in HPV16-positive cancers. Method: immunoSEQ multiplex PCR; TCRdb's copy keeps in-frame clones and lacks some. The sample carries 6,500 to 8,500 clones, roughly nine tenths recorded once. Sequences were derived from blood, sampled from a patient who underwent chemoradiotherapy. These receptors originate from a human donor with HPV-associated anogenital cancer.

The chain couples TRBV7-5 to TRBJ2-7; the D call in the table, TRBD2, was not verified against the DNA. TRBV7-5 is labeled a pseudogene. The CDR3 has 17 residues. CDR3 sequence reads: CARQFGGETSLSYEQYF. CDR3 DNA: TGTGCCAGACAGTTCGGGGGAGAAACTAGTTTGTCCTACGAGCAGTACTTC.

Written as DNA, the CDR3 is TGTGCCAGCAGCTCAACTAGCGGGGGGGCCTTCACCGGGGAGCTGTTTTTT. Translating gives CASSSTSGGAFTGELFF. The chain has TRBV7-6 and TRBJ2-2; TRBD2 matches at 13 bases. Germline V gene sequence: CDR1 SGHVS, CDR2 FNYEAQ. The CDR3 has 17 residues. J lost 4 bases, V lost 4 bases, and 6 bases had no gene match.

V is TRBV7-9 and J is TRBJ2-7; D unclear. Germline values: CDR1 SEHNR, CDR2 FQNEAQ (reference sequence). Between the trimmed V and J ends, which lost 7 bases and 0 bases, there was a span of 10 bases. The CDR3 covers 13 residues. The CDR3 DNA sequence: TGTGCCAGCACACGTGGGGACTCCTACGAGCAGTACGTC. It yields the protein CASTRGDSYEQYV.

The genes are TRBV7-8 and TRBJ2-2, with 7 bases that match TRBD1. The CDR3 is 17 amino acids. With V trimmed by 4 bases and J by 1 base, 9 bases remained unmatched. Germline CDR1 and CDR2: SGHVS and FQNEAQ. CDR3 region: CASSSGWGTVNTGELFF. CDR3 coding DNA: TGTGCCAGCAGCTCCGGCTGGGGGACAGTGAACACCGGGGAGCTGTTTTTT.

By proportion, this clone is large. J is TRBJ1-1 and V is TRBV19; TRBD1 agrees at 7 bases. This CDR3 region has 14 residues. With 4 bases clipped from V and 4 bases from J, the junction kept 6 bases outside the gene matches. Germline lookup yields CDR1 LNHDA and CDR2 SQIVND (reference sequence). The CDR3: CASSNSAGGTEAFF. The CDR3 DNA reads TGTGCCAGTAGTAACTCAGCAGGGGGCACTGAAGCTTTCTTT.

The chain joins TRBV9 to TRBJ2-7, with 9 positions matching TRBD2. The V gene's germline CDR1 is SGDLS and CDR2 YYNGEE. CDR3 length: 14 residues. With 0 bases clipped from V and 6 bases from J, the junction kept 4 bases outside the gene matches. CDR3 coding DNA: TGTGCCAGCAGCGTAGTGGGACTAGCATCCGAGCAGTACTTC. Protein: CASSVVGLASEQYF.

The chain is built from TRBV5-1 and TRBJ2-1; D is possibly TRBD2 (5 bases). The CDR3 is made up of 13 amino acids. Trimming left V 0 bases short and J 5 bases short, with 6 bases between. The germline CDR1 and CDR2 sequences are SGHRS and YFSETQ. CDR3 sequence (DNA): TGCGCCAGCAGCTTGGACGGGAACAATGAGCAGTTCTTC. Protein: CASSLDGNNEQFF.